The clone carrying this TCR beta chain has only a few counts. Its antigen remains unidentified. 13 Jbeta primers and 60 Vbeta primers were used for the PCR. The repertoire was sequenced with immunoSEQ multiplex PCR; TCRdb's copy has only in-frame clones and lacks some. The data contain 45,000 to 75,000 clones, about two thirds of them singletons. Trimming took 1 base from V and 6 from J; bases not matched to a gene: 8. CDR1 and CDR2 (germline): KGHSH, LQKENI. The CDR3 has 15 amino acids. These data are taken from a study of cytomegalovirus exposure and HLA in healthy donors. Study-level background: Earlier work reported 100 million or so unique TCR beta sequences from about 200 million T cells. Of several hundred genotyped donors, 65% to 85% clustered with self-reported Caucasian donors.

General study results and limits: With later analysis, a missense DCLRE1C variant became linked to TCR beta V- and J-gene trimming. Several top significant clusters appeared, in a later analysis, to be linked to common viral pathogens.

The sequence derives from a woman aged 55-75 years in good health and CMV-seropositive. The chain joins TRBV18 to TRBJ1-2, with 7 bases that match TRBD1. The sample consisted of PBMCs. The CDR3 bases are TGTGCCAGCTCACCACGCGTAGGACAGGACGATGGCTACACCTTC. Translation gives CASSPRVGQDDGYTF.